This entry lists 24 T cell receptor beta chains sequenced from one sample in a study of blood T cell repertoires in COVID-19. Sequencing used immunoSEQ multiplex PCR; TCRdb keeps in-frame clones, though not all of them. The table includes fewer than 250,000 clones, 80% to 90% detected once. Sequenced material: PBMCs or T cells enriched from blood (not recorded which). Source of these receptors: a woman under 30 who had recovered from COVID-19.

The chain employs TRBV29-1 and TRBJ2-1; TRBD1 matches at 11 bases. The CDR3 is 13 amino acids. Germline CDR1 and CDR2: SQVTM and ANQGSEA. Unmatched junction bases numbered 2, after V lost 7 bases and J lost 3 bases. The CDR3 loop is CSGTGGGYNEQFF. In DNA, the CDR3 is TGCAGCGGGACAGGGGGCGGCTACAATGAGCAGTTCTTC.

This chain links TRBV11-2 with TRBJ2-7, with no clear D. Trimming cost V 0 bases and J 2 bases, with 8 bases left between them. This CDR3 is built from 14 residues. CDR1 is SGHAT, CDR2 FQNNGV, per germline. The CDR3 region has the DNA TGTGCCAGCAGCTTAGATGGCCCCGCCTACGAGCAGTACTTC. Translation: CASSLDGPAYEQYF.

The rearrangement joins TRBV5-1 to TRBJ2-2, with D unresolved. This CDR3 has 12 amino acids. Germline V CDR1 and CDR2: SGHRS, YFSETQ. The V gene lost 7 bases and the J gene lost 7 bases, with 11 bases spanning the gap. CDR3 nucleotides: TGCGCCAGCGGTCCTGAGGTCGGGGAGCTGTTTTTT. Translating gives CASGPEVGELFF.

The chain is built from TRBV18 and TRBJ1-1; D is possibly TRBD1 (5 bases). Trimming cost V 3 bases and J 4 bases, with 15 bases left between them. The CDR3 runs 15 residues. CDR1 is KGHSH, CDR2 LQKENI, per germline. The CDR3 spells CASSPKEGLGTEAFF. The CDR3 region has the DNA TGTGCCAGCTCACCGAAGGAGGGACTCGGCACTGAAGCTTTCTTT. Full variable domain (remainder filled in from reference TRBV18 and TRBJ1-1): NAGVMQNPRHLVRRRGQEARLRCSPMKGHSHVYWYRQLPEEGLKFMVYLQKENIIDESGMPKERFSAEFPKEGPSILRIQQVVRGDSAAYFCASSPKEGLGTEAFFGQGTRLTVV.

J is TRBJ2-7 and V is TRBV19; D is ambiguous. Per germline, CDR1 LNHDA and CDR2 SQIVND (reference sequence). This CDR3 is built from 13 residues. V was shortened by 3 bases and J by 5 bases, with 11 bases between the two germline ends. In DNA, the CDR3 is TGTGCCAGTAGTATTAATCTACAGAACGAGCAGTACTTC. This translates into CASSINLQNEQYF.

This clone was found a few times. This chain links TRBV5-1 with TRBJ1-3; tentative D call: TRBD1 (6 bases). There are 18 residues in the CDR3. Germline V lookup: CDR1 SGHRS, CDR2 YFSETQ. The ends were cut back, 0 bases at V and 0 bases at J, with 16 bases in the middle. The CDR3 reads CASSLVLSGGSSGNTIYF. The CDR3 coding sequence is TGCGCCAGCAGCTTGGTTTTGTCGGGGGGCAGCTCTGGAAACACCATATATTTT.

This sequence joins TRBV5-1 and TRBJ2-3; 7 positions match TRBD2. Trimming cost V 5 bases and J 6 bases; bases outside gene matches: 9. Germline V gene sequence: CDR1 SGHRS, CDR2 YFSETQ. The CDR3 has 14 amino acids. Written as DNA, the CDR3 is TGCGCCAGCAGTCAAGGACTAGAAGGGGATACGCAGTATTTT. This translates into CASSQGLEGDTQYF. The variable domain in full, completed from reference TRBV5-1 and TRBJ2-3, reads KAGVTQTPRYLIKTRGQQVTLSCSPISGHRSVSWYQQTPGQGLQFLFEYFSETQRNKGNFPGRFSGRQFSNSRSEMNVSTLELGDSALYLCASSQGLEGDTQYFGPGTRLTVL.

The chain recombines TRBV7-9 with TRBJ2-5; the D gene is possibly TRBD1 (6 bases). Between the trimmed V and J ends, which lost 6 bases and 2 bases, there was a span of 16 bases. Germline V gives CDR1 SEHNR, CDR2 FQNEAQ (reference sequence). This CDR3 contains 15 residues. This CDR3 reads CASSWGRTAQETQYF. The DNA for the CDR3 is TGTGCCAGCAGTTGGGGTCGGACAGCTCAAGAGACCCAGTACTTC.

The chain is built from TRBV4-1 and TRBJ1-4; D might be TRBD1 (6 bases). The V gene lost 5 bases and the J gene lost 3 bases, with 13 bases spanning the gap. Germline CDR1 MGHRA, CDR2 YSYEKL. This CDR3 has 15 amino acids. The CDR3 bases are TGCGCCAGCAGCACCCCACAGGGCGCTAATGAAAAACTGTTTTTT. Amino acid sequence: CASSTPQGANEKLFF.

This rearrangement joins TRBV5-1 to TRBJ2-7, with 11 bases that match TRBD1. V was clipped by 3 bases and J by 0 bases; unmatched bases: 5. The CDR3 covers 16 residues. Germline V gene lookup returns CDR1 SGHRS and CDR2 YFSETQ. Here the CDR3 DNA reads TGCGCCAGCAGCTCCGGACAGGGGGCCTTCTCCTACGAGCAGTACTTC. This sequence encodes CASSSGQGAFSYEQYF.

The chain links TRBV12-3 or TRBV12-4 to TRBJ2-7; D is unclear. The V gene lost 2 bases and the J gene lost 2 bases, with 4 bases spanning the gap. The CDR3 runs 12 residues. This CDR3 is CASSLFTYEQYF. The CDR3 DNA is TGTGCCAGCAGTTTATTCACCTACGAGCAGTACTTC.

This chain connects TRBV10-3 to TRBJ2-1, with TRBD1 as a possible D gene (5 bases). CDR1 is ENHRY and CDR2 is SYGVKD in the germline V gene. CDR3 length: 16 residues. Trimming took 6 bases from V and 3 from J, leaving 18 bases between them. The DNA of the CDR3 is TGTGCCATCAGCCCAGGGTGGGTGCCTGACTACAATGAGCAGTTCTTC. This codes for CAISPGWVPDYNEQFF.

J is TRBJ1-4 and V is TRBV5-4; D is unresolved. There are 17 residues in the CDR3. Germline CDR1 is SGHNT and CDR2 is YYREEE (reference sequence). V dropped 0 bases and J dropped 0 bases, with 12 bases sitting between them. The chain's CDR3 is CASSLAEGVATNEKLFF. The CDR3 DNA follows: TGTGCCAGCAGCTTGGCCGAGGGAGTTGCAACTAATGAAAAACTGTTTTTT.

The chain has TRBV11-2 and TRBJ2-7; D is perhaps TRBD2 (6 bases). The length of the CDR3 is 14 residues. Germline V gene data show CDR1 as SGHAT and CDR2 as FQNNGV. Trimming pared 5 bases from V and 7 bases from J, leaving 18 bases between. The CDR3, as DNA: TGTGCCAGCAGCGAATGGGACTCCTCCGGGGAGCAGTACTTC. Encoded protein: CASSEWDSSGEQYF.

The V gene is TRBV20-1, the J gene TRBJ2-7, with TRBD2 as a possible D gene (5 bases). CDR1 and CDR2 (germline): DFQATT, SNEGSKA (reference sequence). V dropped 7 bases and J dropped 4 bases, with 11 bases sitting between them. The CDR3 has 11 amino acids. CDR3 sequence (DNA): TGCAGTGGTCAGGCGGGTTACGAGCAGTACTTC. This translates into CSGQAGYEQYF.

This chain uses TRBV6-5 with TRBJ1-2; a possible D gene is TRBD1 (6 bases). The CDR3 covers 14 residues. V lost 5 bases to trimming and J lost 4 bases, with 14 bases between them. CDR1 is MNHEY and CDR2 is SVGAGI in the germline V gene. The CDR3 loop reads CASSPPGQAYGYTF. The CDR3 DNA reads TGTGCCAGCAGTCCCCCGGGACAAGCCTATGGCTACACCTTC.

This rearrangement joins TRBV27 to TRBJ2-7, with 10 bases lining up with TRBD1. Unmatched junction bases numbered 5, after V lost 10 bases and J lost 2 bases. The CDR3 runs 13 residues. Per the germline V gene, CDR1 is MNHEY and CDR2 is SMNVEV (reference sequence). The CDR3 sequence is CATRQGATYEQYF. The CDR3 DNA follows: TGTGCCACCCGACAGGGGGCTACCTACGAGCAGTACTTC.

The chain links TRBV29-1 to TRBJ1-1; a possible D gene is TRBD1 (6 bases). The germline V and J ends were trimmed by 6 bases and 4 bases, with 15 bases remaining between them. The CDR3 sequence is 13 residues long. In germline, CDR1 is SQVTM, CDR2 ANQGSEA. CDR3 protein: CSVAGHLITEAFF. The CDR3 DNA is TGCAGCGTAGCGGGACACTTGATCACTGAAGCTTTCTTT.

Concerning this clone: Other DNA variants within this sample encode the same CDR3. The rearrangement uses TRBV5-1 and TRBJ2-7; 8 positions match TRBD2. Per the germline V gene, CDR1 is SGHRS and CDR2 is YFSETQ. J gave up 3 bases and V 4 bases, and 12 bases lay outside the gene matches. There are 16 residues in the CDR3. In DNA, the CDR3 is TGCGCCAGCAGCGCGGGACTAGATAAGAGATACTACGAGCAGTACTTC. It yields the protein CASSAGLDKRYYEQYF.

The V call is TRBV11-2, the J call TRBJ1-1; the match to TRBD1 covers 8 bases. The germline gives CDR1 SGHAT, CDR2 FQNNGV. Unmatched junction bases numbered 7, after V lost 2 bases and J lost 8 bases. This CDR3 comprises 14 residues. CDR3 in DNA: TGTGCCAGCAGCTTACCAGGGGGCGGGCAAGAAGCTTTCTTT. Amino acid sequence: CASSLPGGGQEAFF.

This sequence joins TRBV7-6 and TRBJ2-5; 12 bases align to TRBD2. The CDR3 covers 15 residues. From germline, CDR1 is SGHVS and CDR2 FNYEAQ. The trim removed 6 bases at V and 5 bases at J, leaving 7 bases unmatched. DNA for the CDR3: TGTGCCAGCAGTTCGACTAGCGGGGGTTGGGAGACCCAGTACTTC. Translation gives CASSSTSGGWETQYF.

The chain combines TRBV28 with TRBJ2-7; 7 bases fit TRBD1. J was trimmed by 2 bases and V by 0 bases; bases with no gene match: 13. The CDR3 extends over 18 amino acids. Germline CDR1 and CDR2: MDHEN and SYDVKM. The CDR3 nucleotides read TGTGCCAGCAGTTTATGGGCTACCAATACAGACAGGGCCTACGAGCAGTACTTC. It specifies CASSLWATNTDRAYEQYF.

J is TRBJ2-5 and V is TRBV11-2, with D possibly matching TRBD2 (6 bases). Germline lookup yields CDR1 SGHAT and CDR2 FQNNGV. V lost 0 bases and J 4 bases, leaving 9 bases between the germline ends. CDR3 length: 14 amino acids. CDR3 region: CASSLDHGGETQYF. CDR3 coding DNA: TGTGCCAGCAGCTTAGATCACGGGGGAGAGACCCAGTACTTC.

The chain carries TRBV5-1 and TRBJ2-3; tentative D call: TRBD2 (5 bases). In germline, CDR1 is SGHRS, CDR2 YFSETQ. Trimming took 4 bases from V and 1 from J, leaving 10 bases between them. The CDR3 spans 14 residues. CDR3 protein: CASSVGGGTDTQYF. For the CDR3, the DNA is TGCGCCAGCAGCGTCGGAGGAGGCACAGATACGCAGTATTTT.